This paragraph covers one TCR beta chain sequence. The target antigen is unknown. The time point denotes: newly diagnosed GD, antithyroid drugs for less than 3 months. With RNA extracted from PBMCs as input, the TCR library was made. The sample belongs to a study of regulatory T cells in long-lasting Graves disease. For TCR beta, libraries came from iRepertoire HTBI primers and Arm-PCR of CDR3 regions. TCRdb re-analysed the multiplex PCR reads in MiXCR, keeping a single row per CDR3 protein. The data show roughly 510,000 distinct CDR3 sequences, 16% seen once. With 3 bases removed from V and 6 bases from J, the gap between germline ends came to 16 bases. The germline gives CDR1 SGHRS, CDR2 YFSETQ. The CDR3 has 15 amino acids. General study points: Peripheral blood alone, not thyroid tissue, underwent study.

This sample also appeared in a second study, on T cells in Graves' hyperthyroidism and ophthalmopathy. From that paper: Separation of ophthalmopathy from stable hyperthyroidism was achieved by a 13 V-J model.

The source material was peripheral blood mononuclear cells (PBMCs), sampled at new diagnosis, from a patient treated with antithyroid drugs. The V and J genes are TRBV5-1 and TRBJ2-1, with D perhaps matching TRBD1 (6 bases). This sequence was found in a man in his late teens or twenties with Graves disease. The CDR3 loop is CASSSGGQRANEQFF. In nucleotides, the CDR3 is TGCGCCAGCAGCTCAGGAGGACAGAGGGCCAATGAGCAGTTCTTC.